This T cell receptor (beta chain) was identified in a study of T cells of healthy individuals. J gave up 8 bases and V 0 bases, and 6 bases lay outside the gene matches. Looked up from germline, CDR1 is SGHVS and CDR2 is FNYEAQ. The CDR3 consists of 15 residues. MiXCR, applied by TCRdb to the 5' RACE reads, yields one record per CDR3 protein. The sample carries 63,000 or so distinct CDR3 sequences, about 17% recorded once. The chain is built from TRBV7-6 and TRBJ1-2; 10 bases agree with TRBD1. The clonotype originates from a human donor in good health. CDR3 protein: CASSLARDRGEGYTF. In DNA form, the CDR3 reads TGTGCCAGCAGCTTAGCGAGGGACAGGGGCGAAGGCTACACCTTC.